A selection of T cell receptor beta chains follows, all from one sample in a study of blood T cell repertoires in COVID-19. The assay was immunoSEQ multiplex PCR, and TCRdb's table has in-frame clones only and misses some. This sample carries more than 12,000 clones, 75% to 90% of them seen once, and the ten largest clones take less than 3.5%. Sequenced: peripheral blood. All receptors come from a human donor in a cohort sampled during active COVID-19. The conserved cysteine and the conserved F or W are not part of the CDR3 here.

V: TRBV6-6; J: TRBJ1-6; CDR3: ASSRNIGQGSGSPLH
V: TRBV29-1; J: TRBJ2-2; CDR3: SVKTGGGTGELF
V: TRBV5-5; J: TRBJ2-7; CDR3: ASSLRGNAFSYEQY
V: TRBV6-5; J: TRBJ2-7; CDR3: ASSLFGETTDEQY
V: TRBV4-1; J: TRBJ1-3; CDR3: ASSQETGTGVLVSGNTIY
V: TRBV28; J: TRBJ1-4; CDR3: ASSPGDREKLF
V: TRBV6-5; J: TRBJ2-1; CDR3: ASTLDPRDSNEQF
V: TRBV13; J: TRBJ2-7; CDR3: ASSFEGTGSSASLFEQY
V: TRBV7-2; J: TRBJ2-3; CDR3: ASSLGQGTDTQY
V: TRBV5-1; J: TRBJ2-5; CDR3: ASSSQQGYTQY
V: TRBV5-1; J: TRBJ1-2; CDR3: ASSSGDRGLIEGYT
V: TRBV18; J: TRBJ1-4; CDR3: ASSPPNRQLGTNEKLF
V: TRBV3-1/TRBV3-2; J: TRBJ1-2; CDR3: ASRSTDSVYGYT
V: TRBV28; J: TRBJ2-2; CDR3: ASRTAGARTGELF
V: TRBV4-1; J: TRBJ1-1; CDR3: ASSQVQGSPEAF
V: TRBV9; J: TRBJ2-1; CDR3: ASSVVSGSNNEQF
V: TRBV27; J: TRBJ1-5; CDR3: ASSLTGGNQPQH
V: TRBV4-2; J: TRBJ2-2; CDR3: ASSPLAGDTGELF
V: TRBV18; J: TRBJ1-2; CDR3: ASSPVENEISGYT
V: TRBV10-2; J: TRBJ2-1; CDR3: ASSGAGSVPQF
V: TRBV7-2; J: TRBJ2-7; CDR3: ASSALDEQY
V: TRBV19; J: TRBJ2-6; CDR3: ASRPEGDSGANVLT
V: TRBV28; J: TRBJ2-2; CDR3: ASSPTGGRTGELF
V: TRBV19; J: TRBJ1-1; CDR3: ASSPQGSTEAF
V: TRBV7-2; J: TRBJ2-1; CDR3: ASSFWTNTYNEQF
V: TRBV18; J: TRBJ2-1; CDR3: ASSAKQGNNEQF
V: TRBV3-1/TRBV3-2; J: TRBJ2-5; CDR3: ASSQDPSGNQETQY
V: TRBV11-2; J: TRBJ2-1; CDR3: ASSSDRGNEQF
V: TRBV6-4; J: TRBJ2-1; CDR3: ASRPTAETSYNEQF
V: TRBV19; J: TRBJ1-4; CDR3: ATGQGGREKLF
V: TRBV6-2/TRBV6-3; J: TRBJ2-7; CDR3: ASRQPSVGEQY
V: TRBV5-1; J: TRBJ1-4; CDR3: ASSLAGDTTNEKLF
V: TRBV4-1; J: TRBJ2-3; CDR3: ASSLMRSTDTQY
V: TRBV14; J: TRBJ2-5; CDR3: ASSQVVASGRGLY
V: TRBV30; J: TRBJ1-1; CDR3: AWYRRRAVPTEAF
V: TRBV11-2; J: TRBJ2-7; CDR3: ASSFLYEQY
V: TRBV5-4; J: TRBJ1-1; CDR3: ASSVTGYTTEAF
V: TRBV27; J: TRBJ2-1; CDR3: ASIHSGRRGDEQF
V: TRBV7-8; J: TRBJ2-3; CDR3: ASSLGSRSGDTQY
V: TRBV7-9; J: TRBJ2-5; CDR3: ASSLDTGEETQY
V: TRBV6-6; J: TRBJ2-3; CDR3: ATKEGRRTDTQY
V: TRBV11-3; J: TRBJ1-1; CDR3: ASSFSSGSEAF
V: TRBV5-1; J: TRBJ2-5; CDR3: ASSSDRGKETQY
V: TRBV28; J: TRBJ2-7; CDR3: ASSPGGPRLDEQY
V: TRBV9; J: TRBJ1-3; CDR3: ASSLGDISGNTIY
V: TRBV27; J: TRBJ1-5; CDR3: ASSFSAVVNQPQH
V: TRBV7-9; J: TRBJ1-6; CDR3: ASSSSTGWPYNSPLH
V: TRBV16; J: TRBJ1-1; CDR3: ASSPPGTGRGTEAF
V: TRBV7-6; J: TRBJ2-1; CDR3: ASSSRGSSYNEQF
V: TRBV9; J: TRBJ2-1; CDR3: ASSPRQGFEQF
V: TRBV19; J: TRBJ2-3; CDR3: ASSMTSGEADTQY
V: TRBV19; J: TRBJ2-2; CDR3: ASRRERENTGELF
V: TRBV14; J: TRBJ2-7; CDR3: ASSQGRTGPYEQY